One and the same sample provided the 3 T cell receptor beta chains below, sequenced in a study of OX40 agonist ivuxolimab in advanced cancers. Repertoires were generated with immunoSEQ multiplex PCR, while TCRdb's copy carries only in-frame clones and drops some. Of 75,000 to 95,000 clones in the sample, roughly 90% were seen once. The sequencing used CD4+ or CD8+ T cells sorted from blood, collected in a trial of the OX40 agonist ivuxolimab. The source is an adult with an advanced solid tumor such as melanoma, head and neck, liver or kidney cancer.

The chain combines TRBV5-4 with TRBJ2-3, with TRBD2 matching 11 bases. V lost 3 bases, J lost 5 bases, and 14 bases stayed unmatched. The germline V gene has CDR1 SGHNT and CDR2 YYREEE (reference sequence). There are 18 residues in the CDR3. Written as DNA, the CDR3 is TGTGCCAGCAGCTCGGCTACTAGCGGGGGAGGAGGTAGAGATACGCAGTATTTT. This encodes CASSSATSGGGGRDTQYF.

The sample holds a few counts of this clone. This chain uses TRBV19 with TRBJ1-3; D is uncertain. V lost 9 bases, J lost 0 bases, and 12 bases lay in between. Germline CDR1 reads LNHDA; CDR2 reads SQIVND (reference sequence). This CDR3 spans 14 amino acids. The CDR3 coding sequence is TGTGCCAGCAGCCTGAGAGACTCTGGAAACACCATATATTTT. It translates to CASSLRDSGNTIYF. Full variable domain (remainder filled in from reference TRBV19 and TRBJ1-3): DGGITQSPKYLFRKEGQNVTLSCEQNLNHDAMYWYRQDPGQGLRLIYYSQIVNDFQKGDIAEGYSVSREKKESFPLTVTSAQKNPTAFYLCASSLRDSGNTIYFGEGSWLTVV.

The chain recombines TRBV28 with TRBJ1-5; possible D gene TRBD1, 5 bases. Germline CDR1 is MDHEN and CDR2 is SYDVKM. This CDR3 is built from 12 residues. V dropped 6 bases and J dropped 7 bases, with 10 bases sitting between them. The CDR3 here is CASRVGGQPQHF. CDR3 bases: TGTGCCAGCAGGGTTGGGGGACAGCCCCAGCATTTT.